These T cell receptor beta chains were read from a single sample in a study of cytomegalovirus exposure and HLA in healthy donors. TCRdb's copy holds only in-frame clones and misses some; the assay was immunoSEQ multiplex PCR. The sample table includes 100,000 to 150,000 clones. Sequences were obtained from PBMCs. The source is a man aged 18 to 30 in good health and CMV-seronegative. Each CDR3 is given with its conserved first and last residue. The D gene is left open where the match is weak.

D gene	V gene	J gene	CDR3 protein	CDR3 DNA
TRBD2	TRBV5-5	TRBJ2-7	CASSLESGVSYEQYF	TGTGCCAGCAGCTTGGAAAGCGGGGTAAGCTACGAGCAGTACTTC
.	TRBV10-3	TRBJ1-3	CAISEPSSGNTIYF	TGTGCCATCAGTGAACCGAGCTCTGGAAACACCATATATTTT
TRBD1	TRBV4-1	TRBJ2-2	CASSQRDRGLGVSGELFF	TGCGCCAGCAGCCAACGGGACAGGGGGCTTGGGGTGAGCGGGGAGCTGTTTTTT
TRBD2	TRBV27	TRBJ2-7	CASRGLAGAPSYEQYF	TGTGCCAGCAGGGGACTAGCGGGAGCACCTTCCTACGAGCAGTACTTC
TRBD1	TRBV9	TRBJ1-3	CASSTRQGDSGNTIYF	TGTGCCAGCAGCACCCGACAGGGAGACTCTGGAAACACCATATATTTT
TRBD1	TRBV2	TRBJ1-2	CASRLRRQGAKDGYTF	TGTGCCAGCAGACTCCGCCGACAGGGGGCGAAGGATGGCTACACCTTC
TRBD1	TRBV5-6	TRBJ2-5	CASSSGQGARETQYF	TGTGCCAGCAGCTCGGGACAGGGGGCCCGAGAGACCCAGTACTTC
TRBD1	TRBV27	TRBJ2-7	CASSLLPGTAAYEQYF	TGTGCCAGCAGTCTCCTCCCCGGGACAGCAGCCTACGAGCAGTACTTC
.	TRBV2	TRBJ2-3	CASTRDWDPDTQYF	TGTGCCAGCACTCGGGACTGGGATCCAGATACGCAGTATTTT
.	TRBV4-1	TRBJ1-2	CASSQVPWLGGYGYTF	TGCGCCAGCAGCCAAGTTCCTTGGCTCGGAGGGTATGGCTACACCTTC
.	TRBV27	TRBJ2-2	CASSFVPGELFF	TGTGCCAGCAGTTTCGTCCCCGGGGAGCTGTTTTTT
TRBD1	TRBV14	TRBJ1-1	CASSPQGAVNTEAFF	TGTGCCAGCAGCCCTCAGGGGGCCGTGAACACTGAAGCTTTCTTT
TRBD1	TRBV25-1	TRBJ2-5	CASSVGQSTGETQYF	TGTGCCAGCAGTGTGGGACAGAGTACCGGAGAGACCCAGTACTTC
TRBD1	TRBV7-2	TRBJ1-5	CASSYTGGNQPQHF	TGTGCCAGCAGCTACACAGGGGGCAATCAGCCCCAGCATTTT
.	TRBV7-2	TRBJ1-5	CASSPSGQPQHF	TGTGCCAGCAGCCCCTCGGGTCAGCCCCAGCATTTT
.	TRBV15	TRBJ1-2	CATSTEVRGGYTF	TGTGCCACCAGCACTGAGGTTAGGGGAGGCTACACCTTC
TRBD1	TRBV15	TRBJ1-1	CATSRGFQGDTEAFF	TGTGCCACCAGCAGAGGTTTCCAGGGGGACACTGAAGCTTTCTTT
.	TRBV5-1	TRBJ1-1	CASSLLQASPEAFF	TGCGCCAGCAGCTTGCTCCAGGCGAGTCCTGAAGCTTTCTTT
.	TRBV7-2	TRBJ2-7	CASSSIEGVAEQYF	TGTGCCAGCAGCTCAATAGAGGGGGTGGCAGAGCAGTACTTC
.	TRBV7-2	TRBJ2-3	CASSFRGGALADTQYF	TGTGCCAGCAGCTTTCGTGGGGGGGCCTTGGCAGATACGCAGTATTTT
TRBD1	TRBV7-9	TRBJ2-1	CASSLGLGDRRYNEQFF	TGTGCCAGCAGCTTGGGGCTCGGGGACAGGCGCTACAATGAGCAGTTCTTC
TRBD1	TRBV4-1	TRBJ2-4	CASSLATGQGKGAKNIQYF	TGCGCCAGCAGCCTCGCGACGGGACAGGGGAAGGGAGCCAAAAACATTCAGTACTTC
TRBD2	TRBV7-3	TRBJ2-3	CASSLTSGGMDTQYF	TGTGCCAGCAGCCTTACTAGCGGGGGGATGGATACGCAGTATTTT
TRBD1	TRBV5-1	TRBJ2-3	CASTSGGVGTDTQYF	TGCGCCAGCACCTCAGGGGGCGTCGGCACAGATACGCAGTATTTT
.	TRBV6-6	TRBJ1-1	CASSYSQGLGYTEAFF	TGTGCCAGCAGTTACTCCCAGGGGCTTGGGTACACTGAAGCTTTCTTT
TRBD1	TRBV27	TRBJ1-6	CASRPSGQGYNSPLHF	TGTGCCAGCAGGCCCTCGGGACAGGGTTATAATTCACCCCTCCACTTT
TRBD1	TRBV10-3	TRBJ2-3	CAISESNVFGQGGADTQYF	TGTGCCATCAGTGAGTCGAATGTTTTCGGACAGGGTGGTGCAGATACGCAGTATTTT
.	TRBV9	TRBJ2-5	CASSVAGTTGQETQYF	TGTGCCAGCAGCGTGGCCGGGACAACGGGACAAGAGACCCAGTACTTC
TRBD1	TRBV4-3	TRBJ1-5	CASSQEVGGLNQPQHF	TGCGCCAGCAGCCAAGAAGTAGGGGGCCTCAATCAGCCCCAGCATTTT
.	TRBV4-3	TRBJ2-1	CASSQVIGDTRFSSYNEQFF	TGCGCCAGCAGCCAAGTTATCGGGGACACCAGATTTAGCTCCTACAATGAGCAGTTCTTC
.	TRBV5-1	TRBJ1-1	CASSLVPGQLTEAFF	TGCGCCAGCAGCTTGGTCCCTGGACAGCTCACTGAAGCTTTCTTT
TRBD1	TRBV28	TRBJ2-5	CASSDGGGQGKRRYF	TGTGCCAGCAGCGACGGCGGGGGACAGGGAAAGCGACGGTACTTC
.	TRBV11-2	TRBJ2-7	CASSRPHLRPPENEQYF	TGTGCCAGCAGCCGTCCCCACCTACGGCCGCCGGAGAACGAGCAGTACTTC
.	TRBV5-6	TRBJ2-7	CASSQQEIEQYF	TGTGCCAGCAGTCAACAGGAAATCGAGCAGTACTTC
.	TRBV7-8	TRBJ1-1	CASSFGPEAFF	TGTGCCAGCAGCTTTGGCCCCGAAGCTTTCTTT
.	TRBV7-9	TRBJ2-7	CASSPPGGEQYF	TGTGCCAGCAGCCCTCCGGGTGGCGAGCAGTACTTC
TRBD1	TRBV14	TRBJ1-5	CASSGQVSQPQHF	TGTGCCAGCAGCGGACAGGTCAGTCAGCCCCAGCATTTT
TRBD2	TRBV7-7	TRBJ2-3	CASSDGTSGRADTQYF	TGTGCTAGCAGCGATGGGACTAGCGGGAGGGCAGATACGCAGTATTTT
.	TRBV6-5	TRBJ1-5	CASSTGNNQPQHF	TGTGCCAGCAGTACAGGGAACAATCAGCCCCAGCATTTT
.	TRBV11-3	TRBJ2-1	CASSTRTSTGKKNNEQFF	TGTGCCAGCAGCACCCGTACGAGTACAGGGAAGAAGAACAATGAGCAGTTCTTC
.	TRBV27	TRBJ2-2	CASSSYTGELFF	TGTGCCAGCAGTTCGTACACCGGGGAGCTGTTTTTT
.	TRBV5-1	TRBJ2-5	CASSFGGEKETQYF	TGCGCCAGCAGCTTTGGTGGTGAGAAAGAGACCCAGTACTTC
.	TRBV19	TRBJ2-2	CASSGRGSKIGSVTGELFF	TGTGCCAGTAGCGGGAGAGGATCGAAAATTGGGTCGGTCACCGGGGAGCTGTTTTTT
.	TRBV7-9	TRBJ2-3	CASSLGRGPTDTQYF	TGTGCCAGCAGCTTAGGAAGGGGCCCCACAGATACGCAGTATTTT
.	TRBV9	TRBJ2-7	CASQGNSYEQYF	TGTGCCAGTCAGGGGAACTCCTACGAGCAGTACTTC
TRBD1	TRBV7-2	TRBJ1-1	CASSYLQGWNTEAFF	TGTGCCAGCAGCTATTTACAGGGGTGGAACACTGAAGCTTTCTTT
.	TRBV5-4	TRBJ1-6	CASSLGGNSPLHF	TGTGCCAGCAGCTTGGGCGGAAATTCACCCCTCCACTTT
TRBD1	TRBV4-3	TRBJ1-1	CASSPGQGNLGTEAFF	TGCGCCAGCAGCCCGGGACAGGGAAATTTGGGAACTGAAGCTTTCTTT
.	TRBV7-9	TRBJ1-1	CASSFQSANTEAFF	TGTGCCAGCAGCTTTCAGTCCGCGAACACTGAAGCTTTCTTT
.	TRBV6-1	TRBJ1-1	CASRRGMNTEAFF	TGTGCCAGCAGGAGAGGGATGAACACTGAAGCTTTCTTT
.	TRBV15	TRBJ2-5	CATRGVKETQYF	TGTGCCACCAGAGGGGTAAAAGAGACCCAGTACTTC
.	TRBV9	TRBJ1-1	CASSVGHTNTEAFF	TGTGCCAGCAGCGTGGGACATACGAACACTGAAGCTTTCTTT
.	TRBV18	TRBJ2-3	CASSPPAGQGITDTQYF	TGTGCCAGCTCACCCCCGGCCGGTCAGGGGATCACAGATACGCAGTATTTT
.	TRBV7-9	TRBJ2-5	CASSPAEQYQETQYF	TGTGCCAGCAGCCCAGCGGAGCAGTACCAAGAGACCCAGTACTTC
.	TRBV5-6	TRBJ2-1	CASSANSYNEQFF	TGTGCCAGCAGCGCGAACTCATACAATGAGCAGTTCTTC